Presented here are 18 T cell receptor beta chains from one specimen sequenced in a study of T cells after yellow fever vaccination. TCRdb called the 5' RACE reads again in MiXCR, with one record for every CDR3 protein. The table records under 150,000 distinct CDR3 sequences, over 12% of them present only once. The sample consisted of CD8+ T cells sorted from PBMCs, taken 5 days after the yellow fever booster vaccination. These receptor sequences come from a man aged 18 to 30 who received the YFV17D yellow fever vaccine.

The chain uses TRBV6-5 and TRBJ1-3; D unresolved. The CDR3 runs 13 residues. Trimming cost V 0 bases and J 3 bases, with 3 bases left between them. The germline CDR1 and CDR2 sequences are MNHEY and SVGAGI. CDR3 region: CASSYSNGNTIYF. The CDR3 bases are TGTGCCAGCAGTTACTCGAATGGAAACACCATATATTTT.

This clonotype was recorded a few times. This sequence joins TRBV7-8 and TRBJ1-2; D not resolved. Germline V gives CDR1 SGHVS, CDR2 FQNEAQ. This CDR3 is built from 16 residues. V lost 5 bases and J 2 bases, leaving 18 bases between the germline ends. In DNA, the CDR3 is TGTGCCAGCAGCCCAGCAGGCCAGCAATCAAACTATGGCTACACCTTC. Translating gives CASSPAGQQSNYGYTF.

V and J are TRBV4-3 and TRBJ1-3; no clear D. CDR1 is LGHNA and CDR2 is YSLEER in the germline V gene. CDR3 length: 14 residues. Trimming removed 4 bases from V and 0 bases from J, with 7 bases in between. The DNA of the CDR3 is TGCGCCAGCAGCCCGACTAACTCTGGAAACACCATATATTTT. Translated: CASSPTNSGNTIYF.

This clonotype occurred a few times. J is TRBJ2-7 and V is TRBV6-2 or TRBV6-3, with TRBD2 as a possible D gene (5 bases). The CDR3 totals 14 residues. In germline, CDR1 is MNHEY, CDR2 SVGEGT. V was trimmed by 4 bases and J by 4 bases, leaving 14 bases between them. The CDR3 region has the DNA TGTGCCAGCAGTTGGACCGGGAAGTCGTACGAGCAGTACTTC. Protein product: CASSWTGKSYEQYF.

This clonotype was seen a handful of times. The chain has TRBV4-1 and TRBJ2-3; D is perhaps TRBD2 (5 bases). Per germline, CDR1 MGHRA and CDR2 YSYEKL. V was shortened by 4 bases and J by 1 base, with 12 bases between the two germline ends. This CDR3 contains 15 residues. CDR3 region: CASSLARGGTDTQYF. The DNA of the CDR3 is TGCGCCAGCAGCCTTGCCCGGGGAGGCACAGATACGCAGTATTTT.

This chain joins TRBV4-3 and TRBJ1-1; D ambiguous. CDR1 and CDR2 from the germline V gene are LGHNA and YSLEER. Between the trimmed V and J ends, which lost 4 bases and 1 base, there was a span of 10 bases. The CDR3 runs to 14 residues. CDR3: CASSRTPGNTEAFF. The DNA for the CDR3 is TGCGCCAGCAGCCGAACCCCGGGGAACACTGAAGCTTTCTTT.

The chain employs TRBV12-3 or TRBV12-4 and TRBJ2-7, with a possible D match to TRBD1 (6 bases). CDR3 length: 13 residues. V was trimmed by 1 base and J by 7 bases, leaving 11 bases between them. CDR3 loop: CASSLEARGEQYF. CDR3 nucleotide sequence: TGTGCCAGCAGTTTAGAGGCCAGGGGAGAGCAGTACTTC.

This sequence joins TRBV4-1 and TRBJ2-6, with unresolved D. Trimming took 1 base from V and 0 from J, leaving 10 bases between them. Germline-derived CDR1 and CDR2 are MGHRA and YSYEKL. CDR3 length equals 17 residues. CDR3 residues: CASSQVSPISGANVLTF. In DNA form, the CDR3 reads TGCGCCAGCAGCCAAGTCAGCCCGATCTCTGGGGCCAACGTCCTGACTTTC.

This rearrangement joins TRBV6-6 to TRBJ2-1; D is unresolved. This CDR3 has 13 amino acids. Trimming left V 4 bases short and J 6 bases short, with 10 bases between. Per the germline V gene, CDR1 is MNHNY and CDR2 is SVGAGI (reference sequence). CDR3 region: CASSWVAANEQFF. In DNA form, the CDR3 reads TGTGCCAGCAGTTGGGTAGCCGCCAATGAGCAGTTCTTC.

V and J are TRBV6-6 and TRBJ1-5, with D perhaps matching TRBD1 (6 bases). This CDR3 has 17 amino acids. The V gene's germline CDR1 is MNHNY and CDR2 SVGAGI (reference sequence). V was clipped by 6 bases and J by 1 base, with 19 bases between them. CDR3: CASSPLTGIISNQPQHF. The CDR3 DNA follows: TGTGCCAGCAGCCCCCTAACAGGGATTATCAGCAATCAGCCCCAGCATTTT.

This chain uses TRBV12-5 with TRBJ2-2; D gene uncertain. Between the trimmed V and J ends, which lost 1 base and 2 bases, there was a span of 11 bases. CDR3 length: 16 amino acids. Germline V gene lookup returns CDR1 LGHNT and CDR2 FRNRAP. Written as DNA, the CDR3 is TGTGCTAGTGGTTTGGAGGGTAGGTCAAACACCGGGGAGCTGTTTTTT. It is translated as CASGLEGRSNTGELFF. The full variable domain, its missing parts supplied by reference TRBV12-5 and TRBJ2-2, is DARVTQTPRHKVTEMGQEVTMRCQPILGHNTVFWYRQTMMQGLELLAYFRNRAPLDDSGMPKDRFSAEMPDATLATLKIQPSEPRDSAVYFCASGLEGRSNTGELFFGEGSRLTVL.

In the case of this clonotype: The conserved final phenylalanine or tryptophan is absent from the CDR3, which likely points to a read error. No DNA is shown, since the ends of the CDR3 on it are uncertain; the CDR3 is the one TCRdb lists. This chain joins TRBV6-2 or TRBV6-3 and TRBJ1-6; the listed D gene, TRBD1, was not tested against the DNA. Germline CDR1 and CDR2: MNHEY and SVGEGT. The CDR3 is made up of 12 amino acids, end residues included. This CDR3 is CASSPRTGPVEI.

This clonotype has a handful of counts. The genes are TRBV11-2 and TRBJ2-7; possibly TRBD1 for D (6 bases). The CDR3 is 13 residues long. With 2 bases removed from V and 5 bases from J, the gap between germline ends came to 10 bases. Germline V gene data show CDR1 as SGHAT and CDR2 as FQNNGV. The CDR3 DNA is TGTGCCAGCAGCTTATCGGACAGCCACGAGCAGTACTTC. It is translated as CASSLSDSHEQYF.

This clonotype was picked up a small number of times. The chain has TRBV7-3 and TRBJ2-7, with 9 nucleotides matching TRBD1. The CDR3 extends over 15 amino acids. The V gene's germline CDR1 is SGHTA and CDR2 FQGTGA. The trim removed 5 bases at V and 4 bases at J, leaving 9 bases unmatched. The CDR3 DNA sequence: TGTGCCAGCAGCCAAGGACAGGGGATGTGGTACGAGCAGTACTTC. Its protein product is CASSQGQGMWYEQYF.

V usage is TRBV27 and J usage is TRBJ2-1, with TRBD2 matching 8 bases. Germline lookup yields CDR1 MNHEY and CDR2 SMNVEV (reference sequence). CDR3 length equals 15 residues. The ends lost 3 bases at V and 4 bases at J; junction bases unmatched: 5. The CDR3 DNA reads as TGTGCCAGCAGTTTTGGTCGGGGGGGTTACAATGAGCAGTTCTTC. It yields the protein CASSFGRGGYNEQFF.

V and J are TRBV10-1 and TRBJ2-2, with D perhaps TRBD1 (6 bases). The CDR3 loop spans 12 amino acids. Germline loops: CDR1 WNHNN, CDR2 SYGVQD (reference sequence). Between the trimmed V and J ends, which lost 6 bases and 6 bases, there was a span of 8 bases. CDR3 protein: CASSHRAGELFF. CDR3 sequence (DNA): TGCGCCAGCAGCCACAGGGCCGGGGAGCTGTTTTTT.

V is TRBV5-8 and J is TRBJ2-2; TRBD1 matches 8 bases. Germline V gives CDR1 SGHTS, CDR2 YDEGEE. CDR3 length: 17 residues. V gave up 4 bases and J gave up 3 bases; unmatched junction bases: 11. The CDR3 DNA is TGTGCCAGCAGCACGGACAGGGTTTCTCCGGACACCGGGGAGCTGTTTTTT. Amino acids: CASSTDRVSPDTGELFF.

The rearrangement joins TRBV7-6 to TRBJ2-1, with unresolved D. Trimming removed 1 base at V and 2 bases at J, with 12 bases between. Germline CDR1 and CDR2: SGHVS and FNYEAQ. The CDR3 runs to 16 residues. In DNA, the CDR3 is TGTGCCAGCAGCTTAGGGACCTCAGAGCCCTACAATGAGCAGTTCTTC. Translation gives CASSLGTSEPYNEQFF.